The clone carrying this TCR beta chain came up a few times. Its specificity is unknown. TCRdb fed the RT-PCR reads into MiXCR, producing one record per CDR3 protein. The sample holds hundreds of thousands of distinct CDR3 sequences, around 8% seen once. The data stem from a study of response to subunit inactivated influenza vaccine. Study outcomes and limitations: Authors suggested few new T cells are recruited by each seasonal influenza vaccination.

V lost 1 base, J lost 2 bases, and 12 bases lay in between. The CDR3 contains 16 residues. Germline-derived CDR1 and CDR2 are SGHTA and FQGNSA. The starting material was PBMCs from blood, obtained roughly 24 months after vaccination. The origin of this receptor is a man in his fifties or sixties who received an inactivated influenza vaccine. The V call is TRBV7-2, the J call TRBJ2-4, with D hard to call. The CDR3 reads CASSLGSWVTKNIQYF. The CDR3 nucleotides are TGTGCCAGCAGCTTAGGCTCCTGGGTGACCAAAAACATTCAGTACTTC. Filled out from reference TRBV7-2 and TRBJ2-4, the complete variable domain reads GAGVSQSPSNKVTEKGKDVELRCDPISGHTALYWYRQSLGQGLEFLIYFQGNSAPDKSGLPSDRFSAERTGGSVSTLTIQRTQQEDSAVYLCASSLGSWVTKNIQYFGAGTRLSVL.